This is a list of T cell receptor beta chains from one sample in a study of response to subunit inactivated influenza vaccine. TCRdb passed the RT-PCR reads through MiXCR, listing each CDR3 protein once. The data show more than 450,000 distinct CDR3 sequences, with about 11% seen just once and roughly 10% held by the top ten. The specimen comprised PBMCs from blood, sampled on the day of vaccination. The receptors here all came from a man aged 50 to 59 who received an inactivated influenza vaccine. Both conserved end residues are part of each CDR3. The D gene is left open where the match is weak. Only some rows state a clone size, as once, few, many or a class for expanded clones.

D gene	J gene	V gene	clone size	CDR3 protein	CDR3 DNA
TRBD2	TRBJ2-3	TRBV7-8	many	CASSPSGGADTQYF	TGTGCCAGCAGCCCTAGCGGGGGGGCAGATACGCAGTATTTT
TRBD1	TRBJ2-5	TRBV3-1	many	CASRPSGGETQYF	TGTGCCAGCAGACCCTCAGGGGGAGAGACCCAGTACTTC
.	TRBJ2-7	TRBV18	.	CASSPGSQIYEQYF	TGTGCCAGCTCACCGGGTAGTCAGATCTACGAGCAGTACTTC
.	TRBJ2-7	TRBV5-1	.	CASSPGTANFYEQYF	TGCGCCAGCAGCCCCGGGACGGCGAACTTTTACGAGCAGTACTTC
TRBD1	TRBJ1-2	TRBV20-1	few	CSARGSGGVGGYTF	TGCAGTGCTAGAGGGTCAGGGGGCGTTGGTGGCTACACCTTC
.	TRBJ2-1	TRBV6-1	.	CASRHLGGISNEQFF	TGTGCCAGCAGACATCTTGGCGGGATTAGCAATGAGCAGTTCTTC
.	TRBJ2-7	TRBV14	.	CASSQLLGGVRNEQYF	TGTGCCAGCAGCCAGCTGCTTGGCGGGGTGCGGAACGAGCAGTACTTC
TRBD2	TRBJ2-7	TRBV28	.	CASSSSGEGGKQYF	TGTGCCAGCAGTTCTAGCGGGGAAGGGGGCAAGCAGTACTTC
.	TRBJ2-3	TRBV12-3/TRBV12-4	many	CASSYSARTDTQYF	TGTGCCAGCAGTTATAGTGCTCGCACAGATACGCAGTATTTT
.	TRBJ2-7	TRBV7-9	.	CASSLSRDRYEQYF	TGTGCCAGCAGCTTATCAAGGGATCGGTACGAGCAGTACTTC
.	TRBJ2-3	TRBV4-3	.	CASSRSGKNTDTQYF	TGCGCCAGCAGCCGTTCCGGTAAAAACACAGATACGCAGTATTTT
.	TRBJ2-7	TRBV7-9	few	CASSLKQGFYEQYF	TGTGCCAGCAGCTTAAAACAGGGATTCTACGAGCAGTACTTC
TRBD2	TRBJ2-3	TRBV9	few	CASSPRLAGERDTQYF	TGTGCCAGCAGCCCACGACTAGCGGGAGAAAGAGATACGCAGTATTTT
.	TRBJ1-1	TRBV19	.	CASSKNPDTEAFF	TGTGCCAGTAGTAAGAATCCAGACACTGAAGCTTTCTTT
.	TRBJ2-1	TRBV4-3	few	CASSRSLVDYNEQFF	TGCGCCAGCAGCCGTAGCCTAGTCGACTACAATGAGCAGTTCTTC
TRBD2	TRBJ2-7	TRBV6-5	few	CASSYGRGRGYEQYF	TGTGCCAGCAGTTACGGTCGCGGGAGGGGGTACGAGCAGTACTTC
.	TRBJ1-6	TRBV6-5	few	CASSYEGLGSPLHF	TGTGCCAGCAGTTACGAGGGCTTGGGTTCACCCCTCCACTTT
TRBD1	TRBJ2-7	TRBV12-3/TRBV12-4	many	CASSFRDSPYEQYF	TGTGCCAGCAGTTTCCGGGACAGCCCCTACGAGCAGTACTTC
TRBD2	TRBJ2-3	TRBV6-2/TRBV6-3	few	CASSYSSSGRTDTQYF	TGTGCCAGCAGTTACTCGTCTAGCGGGAGGACAGATACGCAGTATTTT
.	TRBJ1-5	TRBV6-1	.	CASSEQLSGQPQHF	TGTGCCAGCAGTGAACAGCTCTCAGGGCAGCCCCAGCATTTT
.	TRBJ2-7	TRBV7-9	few	CASSLAWAGGEQYF	TGTGCCAGCAGCTTAGCGTGGGCGGGTGGCGAGCAGTACTTC
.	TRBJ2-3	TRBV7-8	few	CASSRVRLSTDTQYF	TGTGCCAGCAGCCGCGTGCGGCTTTCAACAGATACGCAGTATTTT
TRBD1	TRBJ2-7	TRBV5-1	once	CASSLRRDRAGEQYF	TGCGCCAGCAGCTTGCGTCGGGACAGGGCTGGCGAGCAGTACTTC
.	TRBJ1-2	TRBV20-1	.	CSASTGQFNYGYTF	TGCAGTGCTTCGACGGGGCAGTTTAACTATGGCTACACCTTC
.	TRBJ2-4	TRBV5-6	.	CASSFLDSSKNIQYF	TGTGCCAGCAGCTTTTTGGACAGTTCCAAAAACATTCAGTACTTC
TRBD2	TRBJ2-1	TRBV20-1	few	CSASSTSGAGEQFF	TGCAGTGCTAGTTCCACTAGCGGGGCTGGTGAGCAGTTCTTC
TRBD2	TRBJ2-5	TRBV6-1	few	CASRLRTSGYETQYF	TGTGCCAGCAGACTTCGGACTAGCGGTTATGAGACCCAGTACTTC
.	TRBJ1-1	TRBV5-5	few	CASSLTLGFLEAFF	TGTGCCAGCAGCTTAACCTTAGGCTTCTTGGAAGCTTTCTTT
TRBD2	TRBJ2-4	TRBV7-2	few	CASSLGASGGANIQYF	TGTGCCAGCAGCTTAGGGGCTAGCGGGGGGGCAAACATTCAGTACTTC
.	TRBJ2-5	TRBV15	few	CATSRGGPGETQYF	TGTGCCACCAGCAGAGGGGGGCCGGGAGAGACCCAGTACTTC
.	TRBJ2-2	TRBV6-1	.	CASRADRFTGELFF	TGTGCCAGCAGAGCCGACAGGTTCACCGGGGAGCTGTTTTTT
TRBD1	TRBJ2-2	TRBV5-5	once	CGSSQGQGATWELFF	TGTGGCAGCAGCCAGGGACAGGGGGCTACCTGGGAGCTGTTTTTT
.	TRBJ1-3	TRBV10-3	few	CAIREGRNTIYF	TGTGCCATCAGGGAAGGGAGGAACACCATATATTTT
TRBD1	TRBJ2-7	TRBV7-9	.	CASSTLTGDYEQYF	TGTGCCAGCAGCACACTGACAGGGGACTACGAGCAGTACTTC
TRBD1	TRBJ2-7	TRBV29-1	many	CSVAGTASYEQYF	TGCAGCGTGGCCGGGACAGCTTCCTACGAGCAGTACTTC